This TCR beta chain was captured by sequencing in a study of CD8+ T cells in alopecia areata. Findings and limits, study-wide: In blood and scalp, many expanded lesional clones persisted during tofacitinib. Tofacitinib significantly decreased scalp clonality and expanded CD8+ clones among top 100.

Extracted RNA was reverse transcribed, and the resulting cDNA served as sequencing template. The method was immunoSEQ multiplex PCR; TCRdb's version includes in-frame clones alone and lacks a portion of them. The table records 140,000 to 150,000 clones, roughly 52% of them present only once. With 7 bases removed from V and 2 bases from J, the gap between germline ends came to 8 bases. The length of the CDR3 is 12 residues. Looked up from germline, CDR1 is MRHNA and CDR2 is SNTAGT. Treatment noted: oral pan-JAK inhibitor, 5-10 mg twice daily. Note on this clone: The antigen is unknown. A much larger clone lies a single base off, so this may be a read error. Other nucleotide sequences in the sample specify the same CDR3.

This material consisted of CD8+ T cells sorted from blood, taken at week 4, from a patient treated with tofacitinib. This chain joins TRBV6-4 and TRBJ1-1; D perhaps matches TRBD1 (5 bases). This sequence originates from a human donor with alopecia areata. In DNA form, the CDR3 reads TGTGCCAGCAACCAGGGTAACACTGAAGCTTTCTTT. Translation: CASNQGNTEAFF.